The T cell receptor (beta chain) described here comes from a study of T cell clonality in common variable immunodeficiency. Points from the study as a whole: CVID subjects had higher TCRbeta clonality than healthy controls, most marked in about a third. Fewer deletions and N-nucleotide insertions were reportedly seen in common variable immunodeficiency TCR beta sequences.

Reduced serum IgG, IgA and/or IgM plus specific antibody deficiency defined CVID. No CVID subject was ill or on immunomodulatory drugs when sampled. CVID and control samples used equivalent genomic DNA input. This table comes from immunoSEQ multiplex PCR, and its TCRdb copy is limited to in-frame clones, with some not included. The sample yields approximately 17,000 clones, without any singletons. In its sample, this clone was seen a few times. Its specificity is not known. Read data end 3 residues before the CDR3 end; the end is taken from the germline J gene. Germline CDR1 is SQVTM and CDR2 is ANQGSEA. The length of the CDR3 is 16 residues. V lost 7 bases and J lost 7, with 26 bases in between.

The specimen was peripheral blood mononuclear cells. This TCR came from a human donor with common variable immunodeficiency. The V gene is TRBV29-1, the J gene TRBJ2-1; TRBD2 is a possible D gene (7 bases). This CDR3 reads CSAPREGVLADNEQFF. The DNA read from the CDR3 is TGCAGCGCCCCAAGGGAGGGGGTTCTGGCAGATAATGAG.